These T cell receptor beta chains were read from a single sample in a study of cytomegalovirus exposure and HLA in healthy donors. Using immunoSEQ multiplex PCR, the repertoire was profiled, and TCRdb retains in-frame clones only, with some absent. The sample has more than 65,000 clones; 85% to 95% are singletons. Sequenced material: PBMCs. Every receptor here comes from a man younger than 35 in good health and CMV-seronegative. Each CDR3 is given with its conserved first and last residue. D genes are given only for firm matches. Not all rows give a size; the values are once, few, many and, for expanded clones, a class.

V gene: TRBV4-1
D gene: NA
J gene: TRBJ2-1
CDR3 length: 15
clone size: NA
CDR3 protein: CASSPYNSRTEEQFF
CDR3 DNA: TGCGCCAGCAGCCCCTACAACTCGAGGACAGAGGAGCAGTTCTTC

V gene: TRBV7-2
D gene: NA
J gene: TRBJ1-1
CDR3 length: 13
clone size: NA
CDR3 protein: CASSETGNTEAFF
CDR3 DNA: TGTGCCAGCAGCGAGACAGGGAACACTGAAGCTTTCTTT

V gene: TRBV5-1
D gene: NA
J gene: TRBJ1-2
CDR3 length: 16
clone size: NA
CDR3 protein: CASRPVYQGSYYGYTF
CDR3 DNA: TGCGCCAGCAGGCCTGTGTATCAGGGGAGTTACTATGGCTACACCTTC

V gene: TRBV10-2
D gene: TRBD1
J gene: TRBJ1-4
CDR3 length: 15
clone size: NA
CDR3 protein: CASSGPGGVNEKLFF
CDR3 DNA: TGCGCCAGCAGTGGACCAGGGGGCGTTAATGAAAAACTGTTTTTT

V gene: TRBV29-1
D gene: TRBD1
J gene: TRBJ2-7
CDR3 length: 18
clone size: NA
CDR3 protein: CSVEDRNRRSGGSYEQYF
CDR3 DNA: TGCAGCGTTGAAGATCGAAACAGGAGGTCAGGGGGCTCCTACGAGCAGTACTTC

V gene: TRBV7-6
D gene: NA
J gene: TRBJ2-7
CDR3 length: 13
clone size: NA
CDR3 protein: CASSLGRTYEQYF
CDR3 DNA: TGTGCCAGCAGCTTAGGCAGAACCTACGAGCAGTACTTC

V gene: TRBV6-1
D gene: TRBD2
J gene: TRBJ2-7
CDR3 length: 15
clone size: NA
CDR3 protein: CASSSIAGGPEEQYF
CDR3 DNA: TGTGCCAGCAGTTCCATAGCGGGGGGGCCCGAGGAGCAGTACTTC

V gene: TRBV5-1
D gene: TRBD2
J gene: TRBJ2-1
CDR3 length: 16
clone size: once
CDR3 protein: CASSIVLAGATNEQFF
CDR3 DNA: TGCGCCAGCAGCATCGTACTAGCGGGAGCGACCAATGAGCAGTTCTTC

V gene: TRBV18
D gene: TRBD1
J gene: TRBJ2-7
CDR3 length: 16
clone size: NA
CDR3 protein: CASSSLSGQGADEQYF
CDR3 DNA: TGTGCCAGCTCTTCCCTGTCGGGACAGGGGGCCGACGAGCAGTACTTC

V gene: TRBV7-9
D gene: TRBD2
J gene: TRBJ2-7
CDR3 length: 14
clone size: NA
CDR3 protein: CASSPGRSSYEQYF
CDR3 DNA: TGTGCCAGCAGCCCCGGGAGGAGCTCCTACGAGCAGTACTTC

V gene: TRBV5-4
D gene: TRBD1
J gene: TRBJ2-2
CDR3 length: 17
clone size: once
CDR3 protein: CASSEWNRGPNTGELFF
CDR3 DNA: TGTGCCAGCAGCGAATGGAACAGGGGTCCGAACACCGGGGAGCTGTTTTTT

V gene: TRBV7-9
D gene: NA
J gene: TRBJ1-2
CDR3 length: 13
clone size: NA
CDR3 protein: CASSLVELYGYTF
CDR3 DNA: TGTGCCAGCAGCTTAGTGGAGCTCTATGGCTACACCTTC

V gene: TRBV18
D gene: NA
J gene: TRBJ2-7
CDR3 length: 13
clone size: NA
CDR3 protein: CASSPGGSYEQYF
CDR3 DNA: TGTGCCAGCTCACCCGGGGGTTCCTACGAGCAGTACTTC

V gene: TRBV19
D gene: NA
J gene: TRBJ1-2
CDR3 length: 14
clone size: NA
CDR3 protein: CASSIQGSLYGYTF
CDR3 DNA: TGTGCCAGTAGTATCCAGGGGAGCCTCTATGGCTACACCTTC

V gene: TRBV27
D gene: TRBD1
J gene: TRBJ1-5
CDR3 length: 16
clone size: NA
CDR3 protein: CASSLRQGTSNQPQHF
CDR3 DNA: TGTGCCAGCAGTTTACGACAGGGGACCAGCAATCAGCCCCAGCATTTT

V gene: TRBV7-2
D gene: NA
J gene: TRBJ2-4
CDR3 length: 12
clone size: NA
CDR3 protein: CASSLSSDIQYF
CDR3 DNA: TGTGCCAGCAGCTTATCGTCGGACATTCAGTACTTC

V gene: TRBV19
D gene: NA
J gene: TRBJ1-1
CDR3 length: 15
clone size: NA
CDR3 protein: CASSTWTASNTEAFF
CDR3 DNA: TGTGCCAGTAGTACCTGGACAGCATCGAACACTGAAGCTTTCTTT